This T cell receptor beta chain was sequenced for a study of cytomegalovirus exposure and HLA in healthy donors. Germline lookup yields CDR1 SGHTA and CDR2 FQGNSA. V trimming: 5 bases; J trimming: 6 bases; junction bases outside the gene matches: 11. CDR3 length: 15 residues. The sample holds a few counts of this clone. Its target is not known. PCR involved 60 Vbeta and 13 Jbeta primers. Only in-frame clones appear in the TCRdb table, and some are missing; sequencing was by immunoSEQ multiplex PCR. The repertoire has 75,000 to 90,000 clones, over 9% of them found once; the top ten carry approximately 25%. Study-wide points: Per a prior analysis, the majority of TCR beta V segments were productive roughly 87% or roughly 30% of the time. In presence/absence analyses, roughly uniform sequencing depth across donors was assumed.

The clonotype was recovered from a man between 60 and 70 years old in good health and CMV-seropositive. This chain joins TRBV7-2 and TRBJ2-5; 8 positions match TRBD1. Material: PBMCs. CDR3 amino acids: CASSLQTGAKKTQYF. The CDR3 nucleotides are TGTGCCAGCAGCCTCCAGACAGGGGCCAAAAAGACCCAGTACTTC.